Presented here are 25 T cell receptor beta chains from one specimen sequenced in a study of spatial heterogeneity in lung cancer (dated by TCRdb to about 2019). Receptor amplification or capture employed 5' RACE. Sequenced using a NextSeq 500. The public sequencing data were trimmed at Q25 with fastp and processed into clonotypes with MiXCR by TCRdb, which kept only in-frame beta chains. Rows are combined by CDR3 protein, so each entry shows the most common genes and DNA. This sample lists approximately 22,000 distinct CDR3 sequences; about 4.5% were detected once. The top ten constitute less than 35% of the sample. The time point tag for this specimen amounts to: sample taken at primary tumor resection. Without any cell sorting, TCR sequencing was performed on whole RNA extracted either from tumor and nontumor lung tissue or from cryopreserved PBMC samples. The sequenced sample was PBMCs, obtained at surgery. Source of these receptors: a male donor with early-stage non-small cell lung cancer.

Many counts were recorded for this clonotype. This rearrangement joins TRBV7-9 to TRBJ1-4, with D perhaps matching TRBD1 (5 bases). The CDR3 loop spans 15 amino acids. Between the trimmed V and J ends, which lost 7 bases and 8 bases, there was a span of 20 bases. Germline V lookup: CDR1 SEHNR, CDR2 FQNEAQ (reference sequence). CDR3 in DNA: TGTGCCAGCACCCATGGGGCCCTTCCCCCAGAAAAACTGTTTTTT. Amino acids: CASTHGALPPEKLFF. The full variable domain, with the rest looked up from reference TRBV7-9 and TRBJ1-4, is DTGVSQNPRHKITKRGQNVTFRCDPISEHNRLYWYRQTLGQGPEFLTYFQNEAQLEKSRLLSDRFSAERPKGSFSTLEIQRTEQGDSAMYLCASTHGALPPEKLFFGSGTQLSVL.

This clonotype came up many times. The rearrangement links TRBV7-2 to TRBJ2-3; 10 bases fit TRBD2. With V trimmed by 2 bases and J by 2 bases, 1 base remained unmatched. CDR1 is SGHTA, CDR2 FQGNSA, per germline. The CDR3 runs to 15 residues. The CDR3 is CASSLTSGDTDTQYF. The CDR3 DNA follows: TGTGCCAGCAGCTTAACTAGCGGGGACACAGATACGCAGTATTTT.

This clonotype has at least ten counts. At one end the junction does not follow the germline gene, possibly because of a read error. The chain joins TRBV7-8 to TRBJ2-7, with unresolved D. Germline lookup yields CDR1 SGHVS and CDR2 FQNEAQ. CDR3 size: 13 residues. The CDR3 DNA reads as TGTGCCAGCAGCTTAGGGCAGGCGCCAACAAGCTTCTTC. Its protein is CASSLGQAPTSFF.

This clonotype appeared many times. The chain uses TRBV27 and TRBJ2-5; 7 nucleotides agree with TRBD1. The trim removed 3 bases at V and 5 bases at J, leaving 15 bases unmatched. Germline V lookup: CDR1 MNHEY, CDR2 SMNVEV (reference sequence). The CDR3 has 17 amino acids. The CDR3 DNA reads TGTGCCAGCAGTTTCGCCCCGGTGTCAGCCAGGGGGGAGACCCAGTACTTC. Its translation: CASSFAPVSARGETQYF.

The table lists this clonotype with many counts. The chain combines TRBV20-1 with TRBJ2-7; D may match TRBD1 or TRBD2 (6 bases each). The CDR3 totals 17 residues. The V gene lost 6 bases and the J gene lost 6 bases, with 30 bases spanning the gap. The germline CDR1 and CDR2 sequences are DFQATT and SNEGSKA (reference sequence). CDR3: CSASRRGSQPNTREQYF. CDR3 sequence (DNA): TGCAGTGCCTCTAGGAGGGGGAGCCAGCCAAATACCCGCGAGCAGTACTTC.

This clonotype has at least ten counts. The gene calls are TRBV5-1 and TRBJ2-1, with D possibly matching TRBD2 (6 bases). CDR1 SGHRS and CDR2 YFSETQ come from the germline V gene. This CDR3 is 16 amino acids long. V lost 1 base, J lost 5 bases, and 16 bases lay in between. CDR3 nucleotides: TGCGCCAGCAGCTTGATCGCTAGCGCATCCAACAATGAGCAGTTCTTC. This encodes CASSLIASASNNEQFF. The entire variable domain, with the rest obtained from reference TRBV5-1 and TRBJ2-1, is as follows: KAGVTQTPRYLIKTRGQQVTLSCSPISGHRSVSWYQQTPGQGLQFLFEYFSETQRNKGNFPGRFSGRQFSNSRSEMNVSTLELGDSALYLCASSLIASASNNEQFFGPGTRLTVL.

The table lists this clonotype with many counts. Here the CDR3 DNA reads TGTGCCAGCAGTTCTCGACAGGGGGCCTACGAGCAGTACTTC. This encodes CASSSRQGAYEQYF. The chain has TRBV6-7 and TRBJ2-7; TRBD1 agrees at 9 bases. TRBV6-7 is classed as an ORF, of uncertain function. With 4 bases clipped from V and 2 bases from J, the junction kept 3 bases outside the gene matches. This CDR3 is 14 amino acids long.

This clonotype has ten or more counts. The V gene is TRBV4-2, the J gene TRBJ1-1; D call uncertain. The CDR3 length is 14 residues. Germline-derived CDR1 and CDR2 are LGHNA and YNFKEQ. V dropped 7 bases and J dropped 6 bases, with 18 bases sitting between them. CDR3 sequence reads: CASISGFRGSEAFF. For the CDR3, the DNA is TGTGCCAGCATTTCGGGCTTCAGAGGTTCTGAAGCTTTCTTT.

Within the sample, this clonotype is medium-sized. The germline gene is not matched at one end of the junction; a read error may be the cause. This chain connects TRBV20-1 to TRBJ2-3; D unclear. CDR3 length: 12 residues. Germline-derived CDR1 and CDR2 are DFQATT and SNEGSKA (reference sequence). CDR3 DNA: TGCAGTGCTCGAGATGACCCTGTTACGCAGTATTTT. It codes for CSARDDPVTQYF.

The chain links TRBV7-2 to TRBJ2-1; TRBD2 agrees at 14 bases. V dropped 7 bases and J dropped 6; count of bases not matched to a gene: 8. The CDR3 is made up of 16 amino acids. Per the germline V gene, CDR1 is SGHTA and CDR2 is FQGNSA. CDR3 nucleotide sequence: TGTGCCAGCACCCCCGCGGGACTAGCGGGAGTCAATGAGCAGTTCTTC. Translated: CASTPAGLAGVNEQFF.

This clonotype came up many times. The CDR3 bases are TGTGCCAGCAGTTTAAAAGGTTCAGATACGCAGTATTTT. Its protein product is CASSLKGSDTQYF. The chain is built from TRBV12-3 or TRBV12-4 and TRBJ2-3; D unclear. The CDR3 covers 13 residues. The germline V and J ends were trimmed by 2 bases and 4 bases, with 7 bases remaining between them.

This clonotype has only a few counts. The chain is built from TRBV6-5 and TRBJ2-7; D gene unclear. This CDR3 is 13 amino acids long. Trimming removed 6 bases at V and 6 bases at J, with 15 bases between. CDR1 and CDR2 from the germline V gene are MNHEY and SVGAGI. The CDR3 DNA sequence: TGTGCCAGCAGAACGCCCTCAGTGGGCGAGCAGTACTTC. It translates to CASRTPSVGEQYF.

The V and J genes are TRBV28 and TRBJ1-6; no reliable D call. Germline assignment: CDR1 MDHEN and CDR2 SYDVKM. Trimming took 5 bases from V and 6 from J, leaving 17 bases between them. This CDR3 contains 16 residues. For the CDR3, the DNA is TGTGCCAGCAGTACACTCGCGGGGTTCGGTAATTCACCCCTCCACTTT. It is translated as CASSTLAGFGNSPLHF.

This clonotype came up many times. The V and J genes are TRBV6-6 and TRBJ2-7, with TRBD1 matching over 8 bases. Germline CDR1 is MNHNY and CDR2 is SVGAGI (reference sequence). V shed 4 bases and J 6 bases; nucleotides not matched to a gene: 5. The CDR3 consists of 13 residues. The CDR3 protein is CASSLGQDSEQYF. The CDR3 nucleotides read TGTGCCAGCAGTTTGGGACAGGATTCCGAGCAGTACTTC.

This clonotype has ten or more counts. The chain links TRBV5-4 to TRBJ1-1; the match to TRBD1 covers 9 bases. V dropped 4 bases and J dropped 1; count of bases not matched to a gene: 14. The CDR3 loop spans 18 amino acids. The germline gives CDR1 SGHNT, CDR2 YYREEE (reference sequence). For the CDR3, the DNA is TGTGCCAGCAGCATTGAACGGGACAGGGAAACCTCGAACACTGAAGCTTTCTTT. It specifies CASSIERDRETSNTEAFF.

This clonotype was observed many times. The chain recombines TRBV24-1 with TRBJ2-7; D is unresolved. V was clipped by 5 bases and J by 4 bases, with 11 bases between them. There are 13 residues in the CDR3. Germline-derived CDR1 and CDR2 are KGHDR and SFDVKD. The CDR3 spells CATSGPLGYEQYF. The CDR3 nucleotides are TGTGCCACCAGTGGCCCTTTAGGGTACGAGCAGTACTTC.

This clonotype occurred a few times. The J gene is TRBJ1-5, the V gene TRBV28; no firm D call. V dropped 3 bases and J dropped 8 bases, with 8 bases sitting between them. This CDR3 is 12 amino acids long. The germline gives CDR1 MDHEN, CDR2 SYDVKM. The CDR3: CASSFIQKPQHF. The CDR3 nucleotides read TGTGCCAGCAGTTTTATTCAAAAGCCCCAGCATTTT.

This clonotype occurred many times. The chain links TRBV18 to TRBJ2-7; 7 bases line up with TRBD1. The CDR3 is 14 residues long. With 4 bases clipped from V and 3 bases from J, the junction kept 6 bases outside the gene matches. CDR1 and CDR2 from the germline V gene are KGHSH and LQKENI. The CDR3 here is CASSRPGQSYEQYF. In DNA, the CDR3 is TGTGCCAGCTCACGGCCGGGACAGAGCTACGAGCAGTACTTC.

This clonotype was observed at least ten times. The V gene is TRBV4-3, the J gene TRBJ2-7; 8 positions match TRBD2. The CDR3 contains 16 residues. With 0 bases clipped from V and 0 bases from J, the junction kept 4 bases outside the gene matches. The V gene's germline CDR1 is LGHNA and CDR2 YSLEER. The CDR3 DNA reads TGCGCCAGCAGCCAAGACCGCGCGGGGGGCTCCTACGAGCAGTACTTC. This translates into CASSQDRAGGSYEQYF.

This clonotype has a count of ten or more. The CDR3 is CASSRTDLSGNTIYF. For the CDR3, the DNA is TGTGCCAGTAGTCGGACAGATCTCTCTGGAAACACCATATATTTT. The chain carries TRBV19 and TRBJ1-3; perhaps TRBD1 as D (6 bases). V lost 5 bases to trimming and J lost 0 bases, with 11 bases between them. The germline V gene has CDR1 LNHDA and CDR2 SQIVND (reference sequence). There are 15 residues in the CDR3.

This clonotype was picked up many times. The chain recombines TRBV7-2 with TRBJ2-7; D call uncertain. The CDR3 consists of 12 residues. Trimming took 3 bases from V and 6 from J, leaving 9 bases between them. Germline V CDR1 and CDR2: SGHTA, FQGNSA. The CDR3 DNA follows: TGTGCCAGCAGCTTCTCCTACGCCGAGCAGTACTTC. Translated, it gives CASSFSYAEQYF.

This clonotype was counted at least ten times. The chain employs TRBV30 and TRBJ1-5; D call uncertain. This CDR3 region has 13 residues. Germline V gene lookup returns CDR1 GTSNPN and CDR2 SVGIG (reference sequence). V lost 2 bases and J lost 4, with 9 bases in between. The DNA for the CDR3 is TGTGCCTGGAGTAATAGGGATAATCAGCCCCAGCATTTT. It yields the protein CAWSNRDNQPQHF.

This clonotype has ten or more counts. The chain combines TRBV7-9 with TRBJ2-2; D is unclear. CDR3 length: 12 residues. Deletions cut 5 bases from V and 7 bases from J, with 8 bases between. CDR1 SEHNR and CDR2 FQNEAQ come from the germline V gene (reference sequence). CDR3 sequence (DNA): TGTGCCAGCAGCGTAGTGATCGGGGAGCTGTTTTTT. It is translated as CASSVVIGELFF.

This clonotype was counted between two and nine times. This chain links TRBV7-9 with TRBJ2-1, with TRBD2 matching 14 bases. The V gene end was trimmed by 5 bases and the J gene end by 6 bases; junction bases not matched to a gene: 9. The CDR3 length is 17 residues. Per germline, CDR1 SEHNR and CDR2 FQNEAQ (reference sequence). CDR3 nucleotides: TGTGCCAGCAGCCTCGGGACTAGCGGGAGCATAATCAATGAGCAGTTCTTC. Protein sequence: CASSLGTSGSIINEQFF.

This clonotype was seen repeatedly, ten times or more. This rearrangement joins TRBV28 to TRBJ1-5, with D possibly being TRBD1 (5 bases). Trimming removed 5 bases at V and 1 base at J, with 15 bases between. The CDR3 has 16 amino acids. From germline, CDR1 is MDHEN and CDR2 SYDVKM. CDR3 sequence: CASSTPGHWSNQPQHF. DNA of the CDR3: TGTGCCAGCAGTACCCCCGGACATTGGAGCAATCAGCCCCAGCATTTT.